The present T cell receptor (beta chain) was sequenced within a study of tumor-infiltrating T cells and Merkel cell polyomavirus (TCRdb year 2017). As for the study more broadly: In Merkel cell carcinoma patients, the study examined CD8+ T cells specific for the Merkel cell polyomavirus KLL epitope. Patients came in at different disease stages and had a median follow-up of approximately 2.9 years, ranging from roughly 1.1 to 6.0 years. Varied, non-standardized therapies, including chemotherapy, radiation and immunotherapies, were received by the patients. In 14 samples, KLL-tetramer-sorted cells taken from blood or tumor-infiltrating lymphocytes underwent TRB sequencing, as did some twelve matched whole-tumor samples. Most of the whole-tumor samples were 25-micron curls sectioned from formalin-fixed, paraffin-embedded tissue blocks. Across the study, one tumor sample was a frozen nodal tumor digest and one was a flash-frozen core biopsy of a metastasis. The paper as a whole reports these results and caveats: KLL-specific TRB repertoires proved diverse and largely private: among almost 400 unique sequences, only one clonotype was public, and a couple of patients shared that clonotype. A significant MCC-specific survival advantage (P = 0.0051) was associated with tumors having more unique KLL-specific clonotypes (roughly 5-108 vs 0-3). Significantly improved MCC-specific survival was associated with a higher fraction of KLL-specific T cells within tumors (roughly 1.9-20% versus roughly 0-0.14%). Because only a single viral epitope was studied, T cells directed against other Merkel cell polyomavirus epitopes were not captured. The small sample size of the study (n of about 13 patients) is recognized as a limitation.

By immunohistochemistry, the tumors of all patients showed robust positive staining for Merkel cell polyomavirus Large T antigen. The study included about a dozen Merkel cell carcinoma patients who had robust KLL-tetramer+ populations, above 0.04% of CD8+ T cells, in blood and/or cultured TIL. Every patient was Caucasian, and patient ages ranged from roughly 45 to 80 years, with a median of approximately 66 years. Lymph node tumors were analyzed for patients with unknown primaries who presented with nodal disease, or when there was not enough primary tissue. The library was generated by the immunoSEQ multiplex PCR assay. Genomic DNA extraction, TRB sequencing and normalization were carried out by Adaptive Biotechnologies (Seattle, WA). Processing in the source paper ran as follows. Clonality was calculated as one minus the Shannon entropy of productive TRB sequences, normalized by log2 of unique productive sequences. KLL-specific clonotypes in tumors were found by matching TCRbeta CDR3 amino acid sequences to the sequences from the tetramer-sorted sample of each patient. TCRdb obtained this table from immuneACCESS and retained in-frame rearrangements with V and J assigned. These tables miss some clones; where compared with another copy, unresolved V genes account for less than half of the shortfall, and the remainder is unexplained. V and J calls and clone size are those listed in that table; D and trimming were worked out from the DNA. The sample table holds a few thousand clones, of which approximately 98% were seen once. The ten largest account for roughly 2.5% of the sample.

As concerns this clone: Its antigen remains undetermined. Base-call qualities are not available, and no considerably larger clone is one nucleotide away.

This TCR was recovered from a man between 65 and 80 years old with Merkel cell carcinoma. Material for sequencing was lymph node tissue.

The base sequence is TGTGCCAGCAAACTAGCGGGAACCAATGAGCAGTTCTTC. Its protein product is CASKLAGTNEQFF. The V gene is TRBV28 and the J gene is TRBJ2-1, with 10 bases aligning to TRBD2. From a lookup of the germline V gene, CDR1 and CDR2 are MDHEN and SYDVKM. Trimming takes 7 bases off V and 6 bases off J; junction bases not matched to a gene: 3. The CDR3 sequence holds 13 residues, the cysteine and phenylalanine included. Of the read, only the CDR3 DNA is kept; its 39 bases are in frame from base 1.